A selection of T cell receptor beta chains follows, all from one sample in a study of response to subunit inactivated influenza vaccine. One entry per CDR3 protein, called by TCRdb with MiXCR from the RT-PCR reads. This sample has under 950,000 distinct CDR3 sequences, with 21% found just once. Sequencing was performed on PBMCs from blood, taken 4 to 6 days after vaccination. The origin of the receptors is a man in his fifties who received an inactivated influenza vaccine. Each CDR3 is given with its conserved first and last residue. Fields, in order: clone size, V gene, D gene, J gene, CDR3 protein, CDR3 DNA. A D gene is named only where the DNA matches it firmly. Expanded clones are given a class, and other clones once, few, many or no size at all.

NA	TRBV20-1	NA	TRBJ2-3	CSAGKGGDTQYF	TGCAGTGCTGGGAAAGGGGGAGATACGCAGTATTTT
NA	TRBV4-3	NA	TRBJ2-2	CASSQEQPTGELFF	TGCGCCAGCAGCCAAGAACAGCCTACCGGGGAGCTGTTTTTT
few	TRBV27	TRBD1	TRBJ2-2	CASSPLDRGSNTGELFF	TGTGCCAGCAGTCCGCTCGACAGGGGATCGAACACCGGGGAGCTGTTTTTT
NA	TRBV12-3/TRBV12-4	TRBD1	TRBJ2-3	CASSTTGTGLRDTQYF	TGTGCCAGCAGTACTACCGGGACAGGGTTACGAGATACGCAGTATTTT
few	TRBV30	NA	TRBJ2-6	CAWSRMVSGANVLTF	TGTGCCTGGAGTAGGATGGTCTCTGGGGCCAACGTCCTGACTTTC
NA	TRBV5-1	NA	TRBJ1-2	CASRLEAGYTF	TGCGCCAGCAGGTTAGAAGCTGGCTACACCTTC
few	TRBV10-3	TRBD2	TRBJ2-3	CAISGTSGIGGTDTQYF	TGTGCCATCAGCGGGACTAGCGGGATTGGGGGCACAGATACGCAGTATTTT
NA	TRBV7-2	NA	TRBJ1-5	CASTMAGISNQPQHF	TGTGCCAGCACCATGGCGGGCATTAGCAATCAGCCCCAGCATTTT
NA	TRBV30	TRBD1	TRBJ1-5	CAATQGPGQPQHF	TGTGCCGCTACACAGGGGCCGGGTCAGCCCCAGCATTTT
few	TRBV5-1	TRBD1	TRBJ1-1	CASRTGTVTEAFF	TGCGCCAGCAGGACCGGGACAGTTACTGAAGCTTTCTTT
NA	TRBV11-2	NA	TRBJ2-1	CASSLVRGGPNLISYNEQFF	TGTGCCAGCAGCTTAGTTCGCGGGGGCCCCAACCTGATCTCCTACAATGAGCAGTTCTTC
many	TRBV12-3/TRBV12-4	NA	TRBJ2-2	CASSLGDGGELFF	TGTGCCAGCAGTCTGGGGGATGGCGGGGAGCTGTTTTTT
NA	TRBV7-9	TRBD1	TRBJ2-7	CASSLVGQGALGEQYF	TGTGCCAGCAGCTTAGTGGGACAGGGGGCGCTGGGCGAGCAGTACTTC
NA	TRBV4-3	NA	TRBJ1-2	CASSQDLVGGYTF	TGCGCCAGCAGCCAAGATCTTGTAGGCGGCTACACCTTC
few	TRBV29-1	NA	TRBJ2-2	CSVGRNTGELFF	TGCAGCGTAGGACGAAACACCGGGGAGCTGTTTTTT
NA	TRBV10-3	NA	TRBJ1-3	CAITGNGNTIYF	TGTGCCATCACAGGGAATGGAAACACCATATATTTT
NA	TRBV20-1	NA	TRBJ2-5	CSASPGAGEQETQYF	TGCAGTGCTAGTCCAGGGGCGGGGGAACAAGAGACCCAGTACTTC
NA	TRBV28	TRBD2	TRBJ2-1	CASSFPLAGVNEQFF	TGTGCCAGCAGTTTCCCACTAGCGGGGGTCAATGAGCAGTTCTTC
NA	TRBV3-1	NA	TRBJ1-2	CASKLQGVYGYTF	TGTGCCAGCAAACTACAGGGAGTTTATGGCTACACCTTC
many	TRBV5-1	NA	TRBJ1-1	CASSSTGGVGEAFF	TGCGCCAGCAGCTCGACCGGCGGCGTAGGTGAAGCTTTCTTT
few	TRBV6-5	TRBD1	TRBJ1-1	CASSYDRGRTEAFF	TGTGCCAGCAGTTACGACAGGGGAAGAACTGAAGCTTTCTTT
NA	TRBV10-3	NA	TRBJ2-5	CAISGRGTQETQYF	TGTGCCATCAGTGGCCGAGGGACGCAAGAGACCCAGTACTTC
NA	TRBV15	NA	TRBJ2-2	CATSRKRANTGELFF	TGTGCCACCTCCCGGAAGCGGGCGAACACCGGGGAGCTGTTTTTT
once	TRBV5-1	TRBD2	TRBJ2-5	CASSQRLAGGQETQYF	TGCGCCAGCAGCCAGAGACTAGCGGGGGGCCAAGAGACCCAGTACTTC
NA	TRBV6-2/TRBV6-3	NA	TRBJ2-7	CASSYGGTRRSYEQYF	TGTGCCAGCAGTTACGGCGGCACCCGGAGGAGCTACGAGCAGTACTTC
few	TRBV11-2	TRBD2	TRBJ2-1	CASSSLSGLAGVSIGNEQFF	TGTGCCAGCAGCTCGCTTTCGGGACTAGCGGGAGTATCGATAGGCAATGAGCAGTTCTTC
many	TRBV10-3	NA	TRBJ2-2	CAISVTSLATGELFF	TGTGCCATCAGCGTTACTAGCCTGGCTACCGGGGAGCTGTTTTTT
many	TRBV29-1	NA	TRBJ1-1	CSVDRGNTEAFF	TGCAGCGTTGACAGGGGGAACACTGAAGCTTTCTTT
few	TRBV7-2	NA	TRBJ2-3	CASSRFDTQYF	TGTGCCAGCAGCCGGTTCGATACGCAGTATTTT
NA	TRBV20-1	NA	TRBJ1-2	CSATDGAYGYTF	TGCAGTGCTACTGACGGGGCCTATGGCTACACCTTC
NA	TRBV20-1	NA	TRBJ1-2	CSGRGYGYTF	TGCAGTGGGCGCGGCTATGGCTACACCTTC